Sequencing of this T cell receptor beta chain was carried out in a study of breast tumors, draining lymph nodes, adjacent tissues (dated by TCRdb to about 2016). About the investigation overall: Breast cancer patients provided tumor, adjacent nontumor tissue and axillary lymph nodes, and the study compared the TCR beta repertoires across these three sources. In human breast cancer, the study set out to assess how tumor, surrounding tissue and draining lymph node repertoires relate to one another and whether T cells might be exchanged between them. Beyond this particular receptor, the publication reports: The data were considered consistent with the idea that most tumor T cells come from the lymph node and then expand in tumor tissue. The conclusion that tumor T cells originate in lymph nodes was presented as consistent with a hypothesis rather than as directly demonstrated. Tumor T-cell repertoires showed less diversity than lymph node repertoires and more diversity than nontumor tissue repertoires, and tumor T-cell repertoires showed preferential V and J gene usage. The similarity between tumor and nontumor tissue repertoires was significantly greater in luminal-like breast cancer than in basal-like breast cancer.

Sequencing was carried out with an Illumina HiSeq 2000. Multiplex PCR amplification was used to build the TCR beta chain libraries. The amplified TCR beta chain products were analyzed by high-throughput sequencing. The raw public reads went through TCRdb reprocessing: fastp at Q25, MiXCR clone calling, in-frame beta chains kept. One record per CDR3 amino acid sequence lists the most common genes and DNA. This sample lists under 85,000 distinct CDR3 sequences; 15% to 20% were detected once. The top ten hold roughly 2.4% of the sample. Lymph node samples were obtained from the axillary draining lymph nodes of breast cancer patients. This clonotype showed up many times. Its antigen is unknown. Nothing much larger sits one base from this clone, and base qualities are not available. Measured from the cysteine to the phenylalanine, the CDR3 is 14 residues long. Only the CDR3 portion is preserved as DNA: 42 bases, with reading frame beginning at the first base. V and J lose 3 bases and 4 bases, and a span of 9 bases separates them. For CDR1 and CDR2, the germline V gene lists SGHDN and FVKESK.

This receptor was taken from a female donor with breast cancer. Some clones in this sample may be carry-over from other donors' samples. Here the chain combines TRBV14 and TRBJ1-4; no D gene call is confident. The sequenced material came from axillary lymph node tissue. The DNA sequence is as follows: TGTGCCAGCAGCCACAACGTGGGTAATGAAAAACTGTTTTTT. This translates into CASSHNVGNEKLFF.